This T cell receptor beta chain was sequenced during a study of esophageal squamous cell carcinoma under preoperative chemotherapy. Regarding time point: before preoperative PTX-NDP chemotherapy. Before surgery, patients were given preoperative paclitaxel-nedaplatin chemotherapy. TCRdb independently ran MiXCR on the PCR reads; one entry per CDR3 protein. The sample holds about 15,000 distinct CDR3 sequences, more than 45% seen once. CDR1 DFQATT and CDR2 SNEGSKA come from the germline V gene (reference sequence). The CDR3 contains 15 residues. Trimming removed 3 bases from V and 10 bases from J, with 22 bases in between.

V is TRBV20-1 and J is TRBJ2-1; tentative D call: TRBD2 (6 bases). The material was obtained from a patient given preoperative chemotherapy. The TCR sequence derives from a human donor with esophageal squamous cell carcinoma. The donor label of this sample is uncertain. DNA for the CDR3: TGCAGTGCTAGCCCCCCCCGGGACTCGGTCGTAGAGCAGTTCTTC. Encoded protein: CSASPPRDSVVEQFF.